This passage covers 23 T cell receptor beta chains from one sample sequenced in a study of T cells after yellow fever vaccination. A single record per CDR3 protein comes from TCRdb applying MiXCR to the 5' RACE reads. The sample includes some 320,000 distinct CDR3 sequences, approximately 4% seen only once; the top ten take approximately 23%. Sample: PBMCs, taken 5 days after the yellow fever booster vaccination. The receptors originated from a man aged 18 to 35 who received the YFV17D yellow fever vaccine.

The chain joins TRBV5-1 to TRBJ2-5; D may be TRBD1 or TRBD2 (5 bases each). The ends were cut back, 10 bases at V and 5 bases at J, with 15 bases in the middle. The length of the CDR3 is 12 residues. CDR1 is SGHRS and CDR2 is YFSETQ in the germline V gene. The CDR3: CAVGEPSETQYF. The CDR3 DNA follows: TGCGCCGTAGGGGAGCCTTCGGAGACCCAGTACTTC.

This clonotype was observed a handful of times. The V gene is TRBV5-1, the J gene TRBJ2-7; TRBD1 aligns across 9 bases. Germline CDR1 and CDR2: SGHRS and YFSETQ. V shed 2 bases and J 4 bases; nucleotides not matched to a gene: 7. This CDR3 contains 15 residues. Here the CDR3 reads CASSLQQGAIYEQYF. CDR3 nucleotide sequence: TGCGCCAGCAGCTTACAACAGGGGGCGATTTACGAGCAGTACTTC.

V usage is TRBV10-3 and J usage is TRBJ2-2, with TRBD1 matching 7 bases. This CDR3 spans 14 amino acids. The V and J ends lost 6 bases and 5 bases, in that order; junction bases with no gene match: 6. Per germline, CDR1 ENHRY and CDR2 SYGVKD. The DNA for the CDR3 is TGTGCCATCAGGAGGACAGGTGGGACCGGGGAGCTGTTTTTT. This encodes CAIRRTGGTGELFF.

This clonotype was detected a few times. The genes are TRBV20-1 and TRBJ2-7; perhaps TRBD2 as D (5 bases). The V end was cut by 5 bases, the J end by 9 bases, with 20 bases between. The CDR3 has 13 amino acids. CDR1 DFQATT and CDR2 SNEGSKA come from the germline V gene (reference sequence). The CDR3 spells CSARGISLPGQYF. The CDR3 DNA reads TGCAGTGCTCGAGGGATTTCTTTACCAGGGCAGTACTTC.

In this sample, this clonotype turned up a few times. The rearrangement uses TRBV5-1 and TRBJ2-1; the D gene could be TRBD1 or TRBD2 (5 bases each). The CDR3 consists of 16 residues. Germline V gene data show CDR1 as SGHRS and CDR2 as YFSETQ. V lost 0 bases, J lost 6 bases, and 16 bases lay in between. For the CDR3, the DNA is TGCGCCAGCAGCTTGGTTGGGGCCGGGGTTGGCAATGAGCAGTTCTTC. Its protein is CASSLVGAGVGNEQFF.

This clonotype was counted many times. The V gene is TRBV18, the J gene TRBJ2-5; 8 bases are a match to TRBD1. Germline values: CDR1 KGHSH, CDR2 LQKENI. The CDR3 runs to 16 residues. Unmatched junction bases numbered 13, after V lost 6 bases and J lost 4 bases. The chain's CDR3 is CASSPNTQGAGETQYF. Here the CDR3 DNA reads TGTGCCAGCTCGCCTAACACGCAGGGGGCAGGAGAGACCCAGTACTTC.

There are many counts of this clonotype. The chain recombines TRBV7-7 with TRBJ2-1; D not certain. This CDR3 has 13 amino acids. Germline CDR1 reads SSHAT; CDR2 reads FNYEAQ (reference sequence). V gave up 3 bases and J gave up 6 bases, with 9 bases separating them. The CDR3 region has the DNA TGTGCCAGCAGCTTTGCTCCCAGCAATGAGCAGTTCTTC. Its translation is CASSFAPSNEQFF.

A few counts support this clonotype. The gene calls are TRBV7-9 and TRBJ1-3, with TRBD1 as a possible D gene (5 bases). Looked up from germline, CDR1 is SEHNR and CDR2 is FQNEAQ (reference sequence). V was shortened by 5 bases and J by 0 bases, with 11 bases between the two germline ends. This CDR3 contains 15 residues. The CDR3 coding sequence is TGTGCCAGCAGCCCCCAGGGATACTCTGGAAACACCATATATTTT. It translates to CASSPQGYSGNTIYF.

In its sample, this clonotype was seen many times. This sequence joins TRBV18 and TRBJ2-5, with a possible D match to TRBD1 (6 bases). Trimming took off 2 bases at V and 4 bases at J, with 14 bases between the two ends. CDR3 length: 15 amino acids. Germline loops: CDR1 KGHSH, CDR2 LQKENI. In DNA form, the CDR3 reads TGTGCCAGCTCACCATCCAGAGGGGGTCCAGAGACCCAGTACTTC. It yields the protein CASSPSRGGPETQYF.

This clonotype was recorded at least ten times. CDR3 residues: CSARHRGRSLTEAFF. The CDR3 DNA follows: TGCAGTGCGCGCCACAGGGGACGCTCACTCACTGAAGCTTTCTTT. J is TRBJ1-1 and V is TRBV20-1; TRBD1 agrees at 7 bases. CDR1 is DFQATT, CDR2 SNEGSKA, per germline (reference sequence). With 6 bases clipped from V and 4 bases from J, the junction kept 14 bases outside the gene matches. The CDR3 is 15 amino acids.

V gene TRBV15 combines with J gene TRBJ1-5; D unresolved. Germline CDR1 and CDR2: LNHNV and YYDKDF (reference sequence). The length of the CDR3 is 15 residues. Trimming left V 4 bases short and J 7 bases short, with 17 bases between. This CDR3 reads CATSKDLMVLQPQHF. The CDR3 nucleotides are TGTGCCACCAGCAAGGATTTAATGGTGTTGCAGCCCCAGCATTTT.

A few counts support this clonotype. The chain has TRBV9 and TRBJ2-5; D is possibly TRBD1 or TRBD2 (5 bases each). CDR1 SGDLS and CDR2 YYNGEE come from the germline V gene. The V end lost 4 bases, the J end lost 5 bases, and 12 bases lay between the germline ends. The CDR3 length is 13 residues. The CDR3 DNA sequence: TGTGCCAGCAGCCGTGGGGGTGTGGAGACCCAGTACTTC. Protein product: CASSRGGVETQYF.

The chain is built from TRBV7-2 and TRBJ2-5; D is perhaps TRBD2 (6 bases). CDR3 size: 14 residues. Per germline, CDR1 SGHTA and CDR2 FQGNSA. V was cut by 5 bases and J by 4 bases, with 14 bases left in between. The CDR3 is CASSLLVGGETQYF. CDR3 bases: TGTGCCAGCAGCCTTCTCGTGGGGGGAGAGACCCAGTACTTC.

This clonotype was counted many times. CDR3 loop: CASSPGANVLTF. DNA of the CDR3: TGTGCCAGCTCACCTGGGGCCAACGTCCTGACTTTC. The V and J genes are TRBV18 and TRBJ2-6; D remains ambiguous. V lost 3 bases and J lost 3, with 0 bases in between. Germline V CDR1 and CDR2: KGHSH, LQKENI. The CDR3 extends over 12 amino acids.

This clonotype was seen a handful of times. The rearrangement uses TRBV20-1 and TRBJ2-1; 7 nucleotides line up with TRBD2. The CDR3 is 14 amino acids. V shed 3 bases and J 4 bases; nucleotides not matched to a gene: 6. Looked up from germline, CDR1 is DFQATT and CDR2 is SNEGSKA (reference sequence). CDR3 sequence (DNA): TGCAGTGCTAGCGGGGGGTCGACATACAATGAGCAGTTCTTC. Its translation is CSASGGSTYNEQFF.

The J gene is TRBJ1-3, the V gene TRBV7-2; 8 positions agree with TRBD1. The CDR3 covers 17 residues. The germline CDR1 and CDR2 sequences are SGHTA and FQGNSA. The V segment lost 1 base and the J segment 4 bases; nucleotides outside the gene matches: 9. The DNA of the CDR3 is TGTGCCAGCAGCTTAGAACCTCAGGGGGCAAGAGGAAACACCATATATTTT. This sequence encodes CASSLEPQGARGNTIYF.

This clonotype has a count of ten or more. This chain uses TRBV4-1 with TRBJ2-3; D unclear. From germline, CDR1 is MGHRA and CDR2 YSYEKL. The CDR3 is 14 amino acids. Trimming removed 1 base at V and 1 base at J, with 6 bases between. The CDR3: CASSQVSGTDTQYF. DNA for the CDR3: TGCGCCAGCAGCCAAGTTTCCGGCACAGATACGCAGTATTTT.

This clonotype has at least ten counts. This rearrangement joins TRBV5-5 to TRBJ2-1; D remains ambiguous. V was trimmed by 0 bases and J by 1 base, leaving 5 bases between them. This CDR3 spans 14 amino acids. Germline assignment: CDR1 SGHKS and CDR2 YYEKEE (reference sequence). CDR3 sequence reads: CASSLGESYNEQFF. DNA of the CDR3: TGTGCCAGCAGCTTGGGAGAGTCCTACAATGAGCAGTTCTTC.

Many counts were recorded for this clonotype. This chain connects TRBV5-4 to TRBJ2-3, with TRBD2 identical over 9 bases. CDR3 length: 14 amino acids. CDR1 and CDR2 (germline): SGHNT, YYREEE (reference sequence). With 5 bases clipped from V and 1 base from J, the junction kept 2 bases outside the gene matches. The CDR3 loop reads CASSSSGGTDTQYF. CDR3 in DNA: TGTGCCAGCAGTTCTAGCGGGGGCACAGATACGCAGTATTTT.

In this sample, this clonotype turned up a few times. The chain links TRBV6-5 to TRBJ2-2; 10 bases line up with TRBD1. Germline values: CDR1 MNHEY, CDR2 SVGAGI. This CDR3 region has 14 residues. The ends lost 6 bases at V and 7 bases at J; junction bases unmatched: 5. The CDR3 DNA reads as TGTGCCAGCAGCTTGACAGGGGGCAACGGGGAGCTGTTTTTT. It codes for CASSLTGGNGELFF.

V usage is TRBV5-5 and J usage is TRBJ1-2; D may be TRBD1 (5 bases). The germline CDR1 and CDR2 sequences are SGHKS and YYEKEE (reference sequence). The CDR3 covers 14 residues. Trimming removed 0 bases at V and 4 bases at J, with 10 bases between. The CDR3 loop is CASSLEAQGYGYTF. In DNA, the CDR3 is TGTGCCAGCAGCTTGGAAGCCCAGGGCTATGGCTACACCTTC.

This clonotype has just a few counts. This chain connects TRBV6-5 to TRBJ2-1; tentatively, D is TRBD1 or TRBD2 (5 bases each). The germline CDR1 and CDR2 sequences are MNHEY and SVGAGI. This CDR3 contains 15 residues. Trimming took off 6 bases at V and 2 bases at J, with 14 bases between the two ends. This CDR3 reads CASSPRDATYNEQFF. The CDR3 nucleotides are TGTGCCAGCAGCCCTCGGGACGCAACCTACAATGAGCAGTTCTTC.

This clonotype was picked up a small number of times. This rearrangement joins TRBV11-2 to TRBJ2-2, with 9 positions matching TRBD2. Germline CDR1 SGHAT, CDR2 FQNNGV. The CDR3 has 21 amino acids. The V segment lost 4 bases and the J segment 3 bases; nucleotides outside the gene matches: 21. The CDR3 region has the DNA TGTGCCAGCAGCTCACCTCGGCGAGCGGGGGGCCCCCGACGCTACACCGGGGAGCTGTTTTTT. Translating gives CASSSPRRAGGPRRYTGELFF.